This TCR beta chain came from a study of cytomegalovirus exposure and HLA in healthy donors. Study-wide findings and caveats: Testing in vitro showed three CMV-associated chains specific for CMV antigens.

The PCR had 60 Vbeta and 13 Jbeta primers. Authors' analysis steps: In a later analysis, the count reached some 83 million unique TCR beta chains, with roughly 9.9 million shared. Sequenced by immunoSEQ multiplex PCR; TCRdb stores in-frame clones only, minus some. V, J and clone size derive from that table, while D and trimming were established from the DNA sequence. The sample consists of 120,000 to 150,000 clones, around 78% of them appearing once. In its sample, this clone was seen once. Its antigen is still unknown. The CDR3 runs 18 residues. Germline V gene sequence: CDR1 LNHDA, CDR2 SQIVND (reference sequence). The germline V and J ends were trimmed by 1 base and 2 bases, with 18 bases remaining between them.

Sequenced material: PBMCs. The chain has TRBV19 and TRBJ1-5; possible D gene TRBD1, 5 bases. The receptor comes from a man in his forties or fifties in good health and CMV-seropositive. The CDR3 bases are TGTGCCAGTAGTATAGGGTCAAGAAGGGGAGGAGGCAATCAGCCCCAGCATTTT. Protein sequence: CASSIGSRRGGGNQPQHF.